Described below is a single T cell receptor beta chain sequence and its context. Antigen specificity is unknown. Germline V gives CDR1 MNHEY, CDR2 SMNVEV (reference sequence). The CDR3 has 21 amino acids. With 5 bases removed from V and 0 bases from J, the gap between germline ends came to 32 bases. The sample originates from a study of PD-L1 blockade in urothelial cancer. Background on the study: The patients first took atezolizumab around 2014, receiving 1,200 mg intravenously every 3 weeks. Blood samples had a median of roughly 140,000 T cells, more than 65,000 unique TCRs, and clonality 0.08 to 0.09. Points from the study as a whole: Patients who had durable benefit saw their tumor-associated blood clones expand more at 3 weeks.

Between 1 and 8 samples per patient were obtained, pretreatment and on-treatment. Produced via immunoSEQ multiplex PCR; TCRdb's table is partial and in-frame only. The table shows 38,000 or so clones, with more than 70% occurring only once. The chain joins TRBV27 to TRBJ2-7, with TRBD2 as a possible D gene (7 bases). This receptor was obtained from a man aged 60 to 69 with urothelial cancer. The sample here was PBMCs, taken around atezolizumab (anti-PD-L1) treatment. CDR3 loop: CASSKKGGGELREAHSYEQYF. In DNA, the CDR3 is TGTGCCAGCAGTAAAAAAGGAGGGGGGGAACTCCGCGAGGCCCACTCCTACGAGCAGTACTTC.